This TCR beta chain was documented in a study of blood T cell repertoires in COVID-19. As for the study in general: From the United States, Italy and Spain came samples of acute and convalescent COVID-19. The analysed material was cDNA or gDNA that came from T cells, B-cell-depleted T cells, or PBMCs.

In the authors' workflow: Reference gene primers were amplified, and this amplification served to estimate nucleated cell counts. Generated by immunoSEQ multiplex PCR, the TCRdb table keeps only in-frame clones and is missing some. Clonal size and the V and J genes are those of that table, whereas D and trimming came from the DNA. The sample has fewer than 85,000 clones, roughly 77% seen once. CDR1 MNHEY and CDR2 SMNVEV come from the germline V gene (reference sequence). The CDR3 is 17 amino acids. V lost 6 bases and J 0 bases, leaving 15 bases between the germline ends. The specimen was peripheral blood. The chain joins TRBV27 to TRBJ1-6; tentative D call: TRBD1 (6 bases). The sequence derives from a woman aged 70-85 years with acute or convalescent COVID-19. The DNA for the CDR3 is TGTGCCAGCAGACAGGATGGACAGAGCTCCTATAATTCACCCCTCCACTTT. Protein: CASRQDGQSSYNSPLHF.